This TCR beta chain appears in the sequencing data of a study of T cell changes during pregnancy in multiple sclerosis. Assay used: immunoSEQ multiplex PCR; TCRdb lists only in-frame clones, some missing. The sample includes tens of thousands of clones, 91% of them seen just once. Germline V gene sequence: CDR1 KGHSH, CDR2 LQKENI. V lost 3 bases to trimming and J lost 3 bases; unmatched junction nucleotides: 6. The CDR3 spans 16 residues. This sequence originates from a female donor in good health, enrolled as a control in a pregnancy study. The starting material was peripheral blood, obtained after pregnancy. V and J are TRBV18 and TRBJ2-7, with 12 nucleotides matching TRBD1. In DNA, the CDR3 is TGTGCCAGCTCACCGACCGGGACAGGGGGCCGCTACGAGCAGTACTTC. Translation gives CASSPTGTGGRYEQYF.